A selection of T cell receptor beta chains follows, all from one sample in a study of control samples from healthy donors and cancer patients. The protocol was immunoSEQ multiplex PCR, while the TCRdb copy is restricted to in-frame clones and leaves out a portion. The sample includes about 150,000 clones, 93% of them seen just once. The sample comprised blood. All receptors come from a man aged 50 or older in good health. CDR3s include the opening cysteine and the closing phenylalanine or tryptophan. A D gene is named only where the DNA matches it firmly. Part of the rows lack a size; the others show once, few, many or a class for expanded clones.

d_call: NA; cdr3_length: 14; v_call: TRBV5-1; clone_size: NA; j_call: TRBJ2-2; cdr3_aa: CASSPRQATGELFF; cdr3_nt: TGCGCCAGCAGCCCCAGACAGGCGACCGGGGAGCTGTTTTTT
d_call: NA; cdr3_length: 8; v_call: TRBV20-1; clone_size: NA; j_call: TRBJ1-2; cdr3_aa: CSAKPYTF; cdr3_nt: TGCAGTGCAAAACCCTACACCTTC
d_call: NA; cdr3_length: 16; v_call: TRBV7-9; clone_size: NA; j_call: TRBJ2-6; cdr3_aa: CASSTLFSSGANVLTF; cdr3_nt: TGTGCCAGCAGCACCCTCTTTAGCTCTGGGGCCAACGTCCTGACTTTC
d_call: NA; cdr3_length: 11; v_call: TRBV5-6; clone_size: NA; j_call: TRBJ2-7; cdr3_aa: CASSLGYEQYF; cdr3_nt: TGTGCCAGCAGCTTGGGGTACGAGCAGTACTTC
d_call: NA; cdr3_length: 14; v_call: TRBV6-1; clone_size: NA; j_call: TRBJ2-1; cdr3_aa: CASSVYSGSGEQFF; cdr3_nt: TGTGCCAGCAGTGTTTATTCAGGGTCAGGTGAGCAGTTCTTC
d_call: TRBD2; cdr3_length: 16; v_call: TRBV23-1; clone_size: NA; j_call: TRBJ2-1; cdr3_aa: CASDKREGPGGDEQFF; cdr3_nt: TGCGCCAGCGACAAGCGGGAGGGCCCGGGGGGGGATGAGCAGTTCTTC
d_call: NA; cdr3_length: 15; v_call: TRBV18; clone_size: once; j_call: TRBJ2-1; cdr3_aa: CASSPILGRENEQFF; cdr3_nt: TGTGCCAGCTCACCTATTCTCGGCAGGGAGAATGAGCAGTTCTTC
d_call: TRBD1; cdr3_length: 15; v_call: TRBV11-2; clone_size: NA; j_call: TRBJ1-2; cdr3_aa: CASSFGDRVYYGYTF; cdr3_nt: TGTGCCAGCAGCTTTGGGGACAGGGTCTACTATGGCTACACCTTC
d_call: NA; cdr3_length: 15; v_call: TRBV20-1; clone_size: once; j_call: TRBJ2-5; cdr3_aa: CSASRDTLYQETQYF; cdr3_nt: TGCAGTGCTAGTAGGGACACCTTGTACCAAGAGACCCAGTACTTC
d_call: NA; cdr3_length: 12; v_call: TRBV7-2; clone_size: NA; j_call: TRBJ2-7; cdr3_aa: CASSGRVYEQYF; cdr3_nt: TGTGCCAGCAGCGGACGAGTCTACGAGCAGTACTTC
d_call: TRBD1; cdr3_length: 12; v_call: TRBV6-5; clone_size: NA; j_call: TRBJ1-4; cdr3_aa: CASGQGWEKLFF; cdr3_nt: TGTGCCTCCGGACAGGGTTGGGAAAAACTGTTTTTT
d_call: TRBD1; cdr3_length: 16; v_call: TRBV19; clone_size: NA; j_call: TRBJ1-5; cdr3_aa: CASSIDQGASNQPQHF; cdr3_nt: TGTGCCAGTAGTATCGACCAGGGGGCGAGCAATCAGCCCCAGCATTTT
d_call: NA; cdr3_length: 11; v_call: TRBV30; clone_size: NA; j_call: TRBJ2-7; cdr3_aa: CAMGGTYEQYF; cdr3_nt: TGTGCCATGGGGGGAACCTACGAGCAGTACTTC
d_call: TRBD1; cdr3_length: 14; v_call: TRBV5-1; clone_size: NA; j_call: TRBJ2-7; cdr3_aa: CASSRTGDSYEQYF; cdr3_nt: TGCGCCAGCAGCCGGACAGGGGACTCCTACGAGCAGTACTTC
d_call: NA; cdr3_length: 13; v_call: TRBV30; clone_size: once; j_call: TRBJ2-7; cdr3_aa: CAWSAVNPYEQYF; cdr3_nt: TGTGCCTGGAGTGCGGTTAACCCCTACGAGCAGTACTTC
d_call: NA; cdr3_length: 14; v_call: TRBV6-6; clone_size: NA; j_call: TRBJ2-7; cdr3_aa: CASKLGGHSYEQYF; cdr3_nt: TGTGCCAGCAAGCTTGGGGGTCATTCCTACGAGCAGTACTTC
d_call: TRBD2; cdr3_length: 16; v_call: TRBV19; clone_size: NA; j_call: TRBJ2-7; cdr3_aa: CASSSPSGSGSYEQYF; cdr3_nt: TGTGCCAGTAGTTCTCCTAGCGGGAGCGGCTCCTACGAGCAGTACTTC
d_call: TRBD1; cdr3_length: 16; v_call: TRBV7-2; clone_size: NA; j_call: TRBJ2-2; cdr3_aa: CASSLLTGRNTGELFF; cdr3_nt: TGTGCCAGCAGCTTGTTGACAGGGAGGAACACCGGGGAGCTGTTTTTT
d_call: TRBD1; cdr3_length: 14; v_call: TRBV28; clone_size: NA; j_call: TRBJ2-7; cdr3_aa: CASSAGDRDNEQYF; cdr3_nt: TGTGCCAGCAGCGCGGGGGACAGGGACAACGAGCAGTACTTC
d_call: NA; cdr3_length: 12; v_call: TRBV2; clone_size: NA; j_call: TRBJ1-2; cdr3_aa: CASTRQDYGYTF; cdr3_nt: TGTGCCAGCACGCGACAGGACTATGGCTACACCTTC
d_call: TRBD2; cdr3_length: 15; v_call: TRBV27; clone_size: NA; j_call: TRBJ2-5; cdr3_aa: CASSFASGRWETQYF; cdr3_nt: TGTGCCAGCAGTTTTGCTAGCGGGAGGTGGGAGACCCAGTACTTC
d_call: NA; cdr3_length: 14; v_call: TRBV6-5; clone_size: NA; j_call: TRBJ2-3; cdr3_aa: CASSIAGDTDTQYF; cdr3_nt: TGTGCCAGCAGTATCGCGGGTGACACAGATACGCAGTATTTT
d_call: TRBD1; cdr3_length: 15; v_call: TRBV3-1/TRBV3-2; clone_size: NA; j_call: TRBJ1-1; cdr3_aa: CASSYLGQLNTEAFF; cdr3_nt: TGTGCCAGTAGTTATTTGGGACAGTTGAACACTGAAGCTTTCTTT
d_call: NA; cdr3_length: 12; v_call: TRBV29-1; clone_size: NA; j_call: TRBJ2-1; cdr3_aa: CSVDGWRDEQFF; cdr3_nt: TGCAGCGTGGATGGGTGGAGGGATGAGCAGTTCTTC
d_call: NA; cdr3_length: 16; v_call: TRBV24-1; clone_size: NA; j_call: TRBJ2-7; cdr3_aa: CATSDPATGSSYEQYF; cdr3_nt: TGTGCCACCAGTGATCCCGCGACAGGATCTTCCTACGAGCAGTACTTC
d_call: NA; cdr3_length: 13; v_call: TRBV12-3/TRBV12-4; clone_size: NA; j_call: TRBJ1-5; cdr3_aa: CASSPYSNQPQHF; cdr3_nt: TGTGCCAGCAGTCCCTACAGCAATCAGCCCCAGCATTTT
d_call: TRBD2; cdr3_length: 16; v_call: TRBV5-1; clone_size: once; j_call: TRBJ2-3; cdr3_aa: CASSLQSGTLSDTQYF; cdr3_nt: TGCGCCAGCAGCTTGCAAAGCGGGACTCTATCAGATACGCAGTATTTT
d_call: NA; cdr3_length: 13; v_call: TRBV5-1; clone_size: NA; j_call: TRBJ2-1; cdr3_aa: CASTPQTEGEQFF; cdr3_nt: TGCGCCAGCACCCCCCAGACCGAGGGTGAGCAGTTCTTC
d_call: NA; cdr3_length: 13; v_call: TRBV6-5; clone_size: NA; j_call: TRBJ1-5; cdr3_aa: CASSYSMDQPQHF; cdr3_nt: TGTGCCAGCAGTTACTCGATGGATCAGCCCCAGCATTTT
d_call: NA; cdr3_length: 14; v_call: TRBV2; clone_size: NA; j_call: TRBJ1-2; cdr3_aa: CASQTTDRQYGYTF; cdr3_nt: TGTGCCAGCCAGACCACGGACAGACAATATGGCTACACCTTC
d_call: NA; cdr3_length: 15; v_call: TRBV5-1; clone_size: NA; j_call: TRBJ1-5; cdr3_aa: CASSLEGVSNQPQHF; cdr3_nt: TGCGCCAGCAGCTTGGAAGGGGTCAGCAATCAGCCCCAGCATTTT
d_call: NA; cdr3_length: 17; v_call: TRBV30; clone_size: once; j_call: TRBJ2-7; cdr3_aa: CAWKGALSFKLGDEQYF; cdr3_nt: TGTGCCTGGAAAGGGGCCCTTTCTTTTAAACTAGGGGACGAGCAGTACTTC
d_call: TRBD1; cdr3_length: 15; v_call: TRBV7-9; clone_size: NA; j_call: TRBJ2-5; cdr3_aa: CASSTGTGYAKTQYF; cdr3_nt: TGTGCCAGCAGCACGGGGACAGGGTACGCAAAGACCCAGTACTTC
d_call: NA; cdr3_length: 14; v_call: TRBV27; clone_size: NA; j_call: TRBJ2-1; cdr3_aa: CASRRSGVPNEQFF; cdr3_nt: TGTGCCAGCAGGAGATCGGGGGTTCCCAATGAGCAGTTCTTC
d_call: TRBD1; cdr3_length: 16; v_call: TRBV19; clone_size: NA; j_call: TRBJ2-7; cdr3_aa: CASSIGYRGDSYEQYF; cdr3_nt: TGTGCCAGTAGTATAGGGTACAGGGGCGACTCCTACGAGCAGTACTTC
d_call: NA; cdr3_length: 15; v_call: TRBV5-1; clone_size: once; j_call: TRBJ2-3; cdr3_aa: CASTVSGLSTDTQYF; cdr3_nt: TGCGCCAGCACCGTTAGTGGACTTTCCACAGATACGCAGTATTTT
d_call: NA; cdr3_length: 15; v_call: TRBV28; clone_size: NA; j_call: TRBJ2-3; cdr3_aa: CASSTLSGYTDTQYF; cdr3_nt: TGTGCCAGCAGTACCCTATCAGGCTACACAGATACGCAGTATTTT
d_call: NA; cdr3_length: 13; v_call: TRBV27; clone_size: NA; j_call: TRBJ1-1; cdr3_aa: CASRSPGFSKAFF; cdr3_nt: TGTGCCAGCAGATCCCCCGGGTTTAGTAAAGCTTTCTTT
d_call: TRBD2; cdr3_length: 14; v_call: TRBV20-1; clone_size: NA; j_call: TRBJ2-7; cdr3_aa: CSASNLAGKVGQYF; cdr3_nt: TGCAGTGCTAGTAATCTAGCGGGAAAGGTAGGGCAGTACTTC
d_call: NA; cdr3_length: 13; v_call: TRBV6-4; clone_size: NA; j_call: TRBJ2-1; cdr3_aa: CASRLAGANEQFF; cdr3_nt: TGTGCCAGTAGGCTTGCGGGGGCCAATGAGCAGTTCTTC
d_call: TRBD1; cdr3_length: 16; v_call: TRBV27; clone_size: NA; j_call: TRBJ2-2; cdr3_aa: CASSTGQGASTGELFF; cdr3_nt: TGTGCCAGCAGCACTGGACAGGGGGCGAGCACCGGGGAGCTGTTTTTT
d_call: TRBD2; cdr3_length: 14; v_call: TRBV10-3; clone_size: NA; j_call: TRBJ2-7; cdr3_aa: CAISVSGTVHEQYF; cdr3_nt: TGTGCCATCAGCGTTAGCGGGACTGTCCACGAGCAGTACTTC
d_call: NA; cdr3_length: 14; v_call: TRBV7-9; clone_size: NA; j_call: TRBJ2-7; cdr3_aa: CASSLVANSYEQYF; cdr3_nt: TGTGCCAGCAGCTTAGTGGCGAACTCCTACGAGCAGTACTTC
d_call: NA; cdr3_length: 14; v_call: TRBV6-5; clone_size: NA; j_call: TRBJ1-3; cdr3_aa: CASTKGVSGNTIYF; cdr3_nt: TGTGCCAGCACCAAGGGGGTTTCTGGAAACACCATATATTTT
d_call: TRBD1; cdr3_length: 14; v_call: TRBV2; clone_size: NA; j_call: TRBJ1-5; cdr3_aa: CASSLDRGYQPQHF; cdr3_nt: TGTGCCAGCAGCTTGGACAGGGGTTATCAGCCCCAGCATTTT
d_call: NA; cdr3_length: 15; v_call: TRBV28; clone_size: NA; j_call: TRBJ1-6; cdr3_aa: CASSFVPGSNSPLHF; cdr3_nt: TGTGCCAGCAGTTTTGTCCCCGGCTCAAATTCACCCCTCCACTTT
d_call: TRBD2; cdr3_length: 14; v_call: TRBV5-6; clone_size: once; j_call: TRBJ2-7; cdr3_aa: CASSPVAGAYEQYF; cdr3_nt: TGTGCCAGCAGCCCAGTAGCGGGAGCCTACGAGCAGTACTTC
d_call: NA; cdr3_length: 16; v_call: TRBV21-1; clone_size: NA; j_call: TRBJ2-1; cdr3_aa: CASSKVAEDFYNEQFF; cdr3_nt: TGTGCCAGCAGCAAAGTAGCGGAGGACTTCTACAATGAGCAGTTCTTC
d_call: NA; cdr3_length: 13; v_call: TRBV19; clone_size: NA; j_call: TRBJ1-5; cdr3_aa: CASSILRVQPQHF; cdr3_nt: TGTGCCAGTAGTATCCTAAGGGTTCAGCCCCAGCATTTT
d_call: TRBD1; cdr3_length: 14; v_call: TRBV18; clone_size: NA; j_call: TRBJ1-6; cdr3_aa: CASSPTAGGSPLHF; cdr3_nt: TGTGCCAGCTCACCGACCGCAGGGGGTTCACCCCTCCACTTT
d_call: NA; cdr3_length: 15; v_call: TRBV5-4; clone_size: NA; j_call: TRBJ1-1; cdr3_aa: CASSPAAVMNTEAFF; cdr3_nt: TGTGCCAGCAGCCCGGCAGCGGTCATGAACACTGAAGCTTTCTTT
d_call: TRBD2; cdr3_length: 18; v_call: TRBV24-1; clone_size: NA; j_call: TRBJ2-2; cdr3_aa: CATSETSGRIGGTGELFF; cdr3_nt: TGTGCCACCAGTGAGACTAGCGGGAGAATTGGGGGTACCGGGGAGCTGTTTTTT
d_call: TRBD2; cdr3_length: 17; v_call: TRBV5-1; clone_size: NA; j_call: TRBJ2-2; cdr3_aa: CASSFLAGGPDTGELFF; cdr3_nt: TGCGCCAGCAGCTTTCTAGCGGGAGGGCCGGACACCGGGGAGCTGTTTTTT
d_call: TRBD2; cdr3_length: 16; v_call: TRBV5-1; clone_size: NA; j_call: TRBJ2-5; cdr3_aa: CASSLEGLAGWETQYF; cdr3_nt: TGCGCCAGCAGCTTGGAGGGACTAGCGGGATGGGAGACCCAGTACTTC
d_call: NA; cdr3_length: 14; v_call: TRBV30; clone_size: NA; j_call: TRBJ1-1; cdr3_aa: CAWSRDTGRTEAFF; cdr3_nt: TGTGCCTGGAGTAGGGACACGGGGAGGACTGAAGCTTTCTTT
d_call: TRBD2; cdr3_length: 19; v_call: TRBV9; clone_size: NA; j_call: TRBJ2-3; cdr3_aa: CASSARLAGVMGAGDTQYF; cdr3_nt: TGTGCCAGCAGCGCTCGACTAGCGGGAGTAATGGGGGCGGGGGATACGCAGTATTTT